The clone carrying this TCR beta chain was seen only a few times. Its antigen is not identified. The sample is drawn from a study of blood T cells in healthy people across ages. Study results and limitations: One million T cells yielded diversity estimates that were considered underestimates.

Donors were healthy Caucasian individuals from Russia aged roughly 6 to 90. Each donor had ten milliliters of peripheral blood drawn. V shed 0 bases and J shed 7 bases, with 10 bases lying between them. The CDR3 length is 13 residues. Germline lookup yields CDR1 SGDLS and CDR2 YYNGEE. Primed by a sample-barcoded 5' primer and a J-beta primer mix, a second PCR proceeded for 7 to 11 cycles. Each cDNA molecule carried a tag from a template-switch adaptor that contained 12 random nucleotides. TCRdb ran MiXCR on the 5' RACE reads and lists one entry per CDR3 protein. This table holds about 1,500,000 distinct CDR3 sequences, 28% found once.

The receptor was derived from a woman in her thirties in good health. This chain uses TRBV9 with TRBJ2-5, with D tentatively TRBD2 (6 bases). What was sequenced was blood. The CDR3 nucleotides read TGTGCCAGCAGCGTAGTGGTGGGGGGGACCCAGTACTTC. This translates into CASSVVVGGTQYF.